These 28 T cell receptor beta chains were all obtained from the same sample, sequenced in a study of cytomegalovirus exposure and HLA in healthy donors. A multiplex PCR was run with 60 Vbeta primers and 13 Jbeta primers. Only in-frame clones appear in the TCRdb table, and some are missing; sequencing was by immunoSEQ multiplex PCR. The sample yields about 190,000 clones, approximately 79% seen once. Sequencing input: PBMCs. The receptors were gathered from a man aged 35-49 years in good health and CMV-seropositive.

This chain uses TRBV5-4 with TRBJ2-7; possibly TRBD1 for D (5 bases). Trimming stripped 1 base from V and 1 base from J, with 9 bases between. Germline V gene lookup returns CDR1 SGHNT and CDR2 YYREEE (reference sequence). The length of the CDR3 is 14 residues. CDR3 protein: CASSLRGASYEQYF. The CDR3 bases are TGTGCCAGCAGCTTGAGGGGTGCGTCCTACGAGCAGTACTTC.

The V and J genes are TRBV7-8 and TRBJ2-7; 8 nucleotides align to TRBD1. With 5 bases clipped from V and 6 bases from J, the junction kept 15 bases outside the gene matches. CDR3 length: 16 amino acids. Per germline, CDR1 SGHVS and CDR2 FQNEAQ. The CDR3: CASSPILFGQGGEQYF. The CDR3, as DNA: TGTGCCAGCAGCCCCATACTCTTTGGACAGGGCGGCGAGCAGTACTTC. Combining the CDR3 with reference TRBV7-8 and TRBJ2-7 gives the whole variable domain GAGVSQSPRYKVAKRGQDVALRCDPISGHVSLFWYQQALGQGPEFLTYFQNEAQLDKSGLPSDRFFAERPEGSVSTLKIQRTQQEDSAVYLCASSPILFGQGGEQYFGPGTRLTVT.

V usage is TRBV6-5 and J usage is TRBJ1-3; D remains ambiguous. The CDR3 covers 13 residues. The ends were cut back, 5 bases at V and 2 bases at J, with 7 bases in the middle. Per the germline V gene, CDR1 is MNHEY and CDR2 is SVGAGI. The DNA for the CDR3 is TGTGCCAGCAGTATTACACCTGGAAACACCATATATTTT. Its translation is CASSITPGNTIYF.

J is TRBJ1-4 and V is TRBV19; TRBD1 aligns across 7 bases. The CDR3 has 13 residues. With 5 bases clipped from V and 10 bases from J, the junction kept 7 bases outside the gene matches. Germline lookup yields CDR1 LNHDA and CDR2 SQIVND (reference sequence). The CDR3 region has the DNA TGTGCCAGTAGTCGGGAGGGGGCGGTAAAACTGTTTTTT. Translating it yields CASSREGAVKLFF.

The V and J genes are TRBV2 and TRBJ2-1, with 7 bases lining up with TRBD1. The V and J ends lost 8 bases and 5 bases, in that order; junction bases with no gene match: 9. This CDR3 comprises 14 residues. Germline loops: CDR1 SNHLY, CDR2 FYNNEI. Here the CDR3 DNA reads TGTGCCAGCTCAGTACAGGGGTCGAACAATGAGCAGTTCTTC. Translated: CASSVQGSNNEQFF.

This clone has a single count. V is TRBV30 and J is TRBJ2-5, with TRBD1 as a possible D gene (9 bases). TRBJ2-7 explains the end of the DNA better; the J call may be wrong. Germline loops: CDR1 GTSNPN, CDR2 SVGIG (reference sequence). The CDR3 spans 15 residues. The CDR3 reads CAWSRGGTGTYEQYF. The CDR3 DNA is TGTGCCTGGAGCCGGGGGGGGACAGGGACCTACGAGCAGTACTTC.

The chain has TRBV2 and TRBJ2-3; D gene uncertain. The CDR3 length is 12 residues. CDR1 and CDR2 (germline): SNHLY, FYNNEI. V lost 7 bases and J lost 5, with 10 bases in between. CDR3 loop: CASKTPLDTQYF. For the CDR3, the DNA is TGTGCCAGCAAGACTCCACTAGATACGCAGTATTTT.

This rearrangement joins TRBV25-1 to TRBJ2-3; D might be TRBD1 (6 bases). From germline, CDR1 is MGHDK and CDR2 SYGVNS. The length of the CDR3 is 14 residues. V lost 8 bases to trimming and J lost 0 bases, with 12 bases between them. CDR3 residues: CASFGGLSTDTQYF. CDR3 nucleotide sequence: TGTGCCAGCTTTGGGGGCTTGAGCACAGATACGCAGTATTTT. The full variable domain, in which reference TRBV25-1 and TRBJ2-3 provide the parts outside the CDR3, is EADIYQTPRYLVIGTGKKITLECSQTMGHDKMYWYQQDPGMELHLIHYSYGVNSTEKGDLSSESTVSRIRTEHFPLTLESARPSHTSQYLCASFGGLSTDTQYFGPGTRLTVL.

The rearrangement uses TRBV7-8 and TRBJ2-7; weak D call: TRBD1 (5 bases). CDR1 is SGHVS and CDR2 is FQNEAQ in the germline V gene. The length of the CDR3 is 13 residues. The V end lost 3 bases, the J end lost 0 bases, and 6 bases lay between the germline ends. The CDR3 DNA reads TGTGCCAGCAGCTTGGACACCTCCTACGAGCAGTACTTC. Protein sequence: CASSLDTSYEQYF.

A single count supports this clone. The rearrangement joins TRBV2 to TRBJ1-4, with D possibly matching TRBD1 (5 bases). The germline gives CDR1 SNHLY, CDR2 FYNNEI. CDR3 length: 14 amino acids. V shed 8 bases and J shed 7 bases, with 17 bases lying between them. The CDR3 region is CASWGPMGSEKLFF. DNA for the CDR3: TGTGCCAGCTGGGGCCCCATGGGGTCTGAAAAACTGTTTTTT.

Remarks on this clone: Germline and junction disagree at one end, which may indicate a read error. The V gene is TRBV7-7, the J gene TRBJ2-1, with 7 nucleotides matching TRBD1. Germline V lookup: CDR1 SSHAT, CDR2 FNYEAQ (reference sequence). CDR3 length: 15 residues. The CDR3 reads CASSLRTGDYNEQFF. Here the CDR3 DNA reads TGTGCTAGCAGCCTGAGGACAGGCGACTACAATGAGCAGTTCTTC.

This clone was seen only a few times. The V call is TRBV4-3, the J call TRBJ2-7, with D tentatively TRBD2 (6 bases). V lost 0 bases and J lost 4, with 10 bases in between. Germline V gene data show CDR1 as LGHNA and CDR2 as YSLEER. CDR3 length: 14 residues. CDR3 in amino acids: CASSQDVRGYEQYF. The CDR3 bases are TGCGCCAGCAGCCAAGATGTTCGGGGGTACGAGCAGTACTTC.

The gene calls are TRBV5-1 and TRBJ1-6; 8 positions agree with TRBD1. V shed 5 bases, J shed 10 bases, and the junction held 8 bases outside the gene matches. The CDR3 spans 14 residues. CDR1 and CDR2 (germline): SGHRS, YFSETQ. CDR3 in amino acids: CASSQDRVRSPLHF. CDR3 sequence (DNA): TGCGCCAGCAGTCAGGACAGGGTACGGTCACCCCTCCACTTT.

Only a few counts were recorded for this clone. CDR3 DNA sequence: TGTGCCAGCAGCTTGGCTATGGATCAGCCCCAGCATTTT. Translating it yields CASSLAMDQPQHF. V and J are TRBV5-6 and TRBJ1-5; D is undetermined. The CDR3 runs to 13 residues. CDR1 and CDR2 (germline): SGHDT, YYEEEE. V gave up 0 bases and J gave up 5 bases, with 6 bases separating them.

The J gene is TRBJ1-1, the V gene TRBV7-2; perhaps TRBD1 as D (5 bases). Germline-derived CDR1 and CDR2 are SGHTA and FQGNSA. The CDR3 spans 16 residues. V shed 2 bases and J shed 1 base, with 14 bases lying between them. The CDR3 protein is CASSLPGRGENTEAFF. CDR3 bases: TGTGCCAGCAGCTTACCGGGCCGGGGGGAGAACACTGAAGCTTTCTTT.

In nucleotides, the CDR3 is TGTGCAAGTCGCTTTACAGGGGACTATGGCTACACCTTC. This gives the protein CASRFTGDYGYTF. The V gene is TRBV12-2, the J gene TRBJ1-2; the table assigns TRBD1, which was not confirmed against the DNA. TRBV12-2 is designated a pseudogene. This CDR3 is built from 13 residues.

This sequence joins TRBV5-4 and TRBJ2-7; 8 bases are a match to TRBD1. V lost 1 base and J lost 3; bases outside the gene matches: 6. This CDR3 has 15 residues. Germline CDR1 is SGHNT and CDR2 is YYREEE (reference sequence). The CDR3 DNA reads as TGTGCCAGCAGCTTGTCCCCAGGGGGCAGCTACGAGCAGTACTTC. This gives the protein CASSLSPGGSYEQYF.

The CDR3 region is CSVEGGGGKTQYF. The CDR3 bases are TGCAGCGTGGAGGGAGGCGGTGGTAAGACCCAGTACTTC. The chain employs TRBV29-1 and TRBJ2-5; the D gene is possibly TRBD2 (6 bases). The CDR3 is 13 amino acids. V was shortened by 6 bases and J by 6 bases, with 17 bases between the two germline ends. The V gene's germline CDR1 is SQVTM and CDR2 ANQGSEA. Combining the CDR3 with reference TRBV29-1 and TRBJ2-5 gives the whole variable domain SAVISQKPSRDICQRGTSLTIQCQVDSQVTMMFWYRQQPGQSLTLIATANQGSEATYESGFVIDKFPISRPNLTFSTLTVSNMSPEDSSIYLCSVEGGGGKTQYFGPGTRLLVL.

The rearrangement joins TRBV5-4 to TRBJ2-7; maybe TRBD2 (5 bases). The CDR3 runs to 13 residues. Germline-derived CDR1 and CDR2 are SGHNT and YYREEE (reference sequence). Trimming shortened V by 2 bases and J by 1 base, and 7 bases separated the two germline ends. The CDR3 sequence is CASSFGDSYEQYF. CDR3 coding DNA: TGTGCCAGCAGCTTCGGGGATTCCTACGAGCAGTACTTC.

The chain carries TRBV11-3 and TRBJ1-2; 9 bases are shared with TRBD1. V was pared by 6 bases and J by 0 bases, with 11 bases of the junction left unmatched. The germline V gene has CDR1 SGHNT and CDR2 YENEEA. The CDR3 has 17 amino acids. The CDR3 loop reads CASRDRGPPLANYGYTF. CDR3 DNA sequence: TGTGCCAGCAGGGACAGGGGCCCCCCCCTTGCTAACTATGGCTACACCTTC.

This clone was observed a single time. The V call is TRBV28, the J call TRBJ2-7; D might be TRBD1 (7 bases). V was trimmed by 5 bases and J by 5 bases, leaving 19 bases between them. The CDR3 sequence is 15 residues long. Germline lookup yields CDR1 MDHEN and CDR2 SYDVKM. CDR3 nucleotide sequence: TGTGCCAGCAGTGTCGTCGGGACAGCGGGCCACGAGCAGTACTTC. Translated: CASSVVGTAGHEQYF.

This chain joins TRBV11-2 and TRBJ2-1, with 13 bases matching TRBD2. The CDR3 loop spans 17 amino acids. V shed 5 bases and J 9 bases; nucleotides not matched to a gene: 13. CDR1 and CDR2 from the germline V gene are SGHAT and FQNNGV. The CDR3 DNA reads TGTGCCAGCAGCCCTGGACTAGCGGGGGCTCGGTTAGGTGAGCAGTTCTTC. It is translated as CASSPGLAGARLGEQFF. The full variable domain, rest sourced from reference TRBV11-2 and TRBJ2-1, is EAGVAQSPRYKIIEKRQSVAFWCNPISGHATLYWYQQILGQGPKLLIQFQNNGVVDDSQLPKDRFSAERLKGVDSTLKIQPAKLEDSAVYLCASSPGLAGARLGEQFFGPGTRLTVL.

This chain links TRBV7-9 with TRBJ1-1; tentative D call: TRBD1 (6 bases). The CDR3 length is 13 residues. Trimming pared 10 bases from V and 7 bases from J, leaving 19 bases between. Germline V CDR1 and CDR2: SEHNR, FQNEAQ (reference sequence). The CDR3 is CATYGQKLLEAFF. The CDR3 DNA reads TGTGCCACCTACGGACAGAAACTCCTTGAAGCTTTCTTT.

V gene TRBV27 combines with J gene TRBJ2-1, with 9 bases aligning to TRBD2. V dropped 3 bases and J dropped 5; count of bases not matched to a gene: 11. This CDR3 spans 17 amino acids. Germline CDR1 MNHEY, CDR2 SMNVEV (reference sequence). The CDR3 DNA reads TGTGCCAGCAGTTTCTGGACTAAGCGGGGGGCCGACAATGAGCAGTTCTTC. Its protein product is CASSFWTKRGADNEQFF.

DNA of the CDR3: TGTGCCAGCAGTTTCAGGGGGAACTATGGCTACACCTTC. As protein: CASSFRGNYGYTF. V is TRBV28 and J is TRBJ1-2; 7 bases agree with TRBD1. The CDR3 covers 13 residues. The trim removed 3 bases at V and 2 bases at J, leaving 0 bases unmatched. The germline gives CDR1 MDHEN, CDR2 SYDVKM.

The rearrangement links TRBV19 to TRBJ2-2; D perhaps matches TRBD2 (6 bases). CDR1 and CDR2 from the germline V gene are LNHDA and SQIVND (reference sequence). V lost 7 bases, J lost 6 bases, and 21 bases lay in between. The CDR3 has 16 amino acids. The CDR3 spells CASTRRGGGTPGELFF. The CDR3 DNA is TGTGCCAGTACGCGTCGGGGTGGGGGGACTCCCGGGGAGCTGTTTTTT.

This clone came up a few times. The chain employs TRBV11-2 and TRBJ2-5; 7 bases line up with TRBD1. The closer fit of TRBJ2-7 to the DNA end suggests the J call may be wrong. CDR1 SGHAT and CDR2 FQNNGV come from the germline V gene. The CDR3 has 14 residues. CDR3 sequence (DNA): TGTGCCAGCAGGATTACAGGGGAGCCCTACGAGCAGTACTTC. Translated: CASRITGEPYEQYF.

J is TRBJ2-7 and V is TRBV27; D possibly corresponds to TRBD1 (5 bases). Trimming left V 6 bases short and J 7 bases short, with 16 bases between. Germline CDR1 is MNHEY and CDR2 is SMNVEV (reference sequence). This CDR3 has 13 residues. The CDR3 loop is CASSLHGAKEQYF. In DNA form, the CDR3 reads TGTGCCAGCAGCCTACATGGGGCTAAGGAGCAGTACTTC.